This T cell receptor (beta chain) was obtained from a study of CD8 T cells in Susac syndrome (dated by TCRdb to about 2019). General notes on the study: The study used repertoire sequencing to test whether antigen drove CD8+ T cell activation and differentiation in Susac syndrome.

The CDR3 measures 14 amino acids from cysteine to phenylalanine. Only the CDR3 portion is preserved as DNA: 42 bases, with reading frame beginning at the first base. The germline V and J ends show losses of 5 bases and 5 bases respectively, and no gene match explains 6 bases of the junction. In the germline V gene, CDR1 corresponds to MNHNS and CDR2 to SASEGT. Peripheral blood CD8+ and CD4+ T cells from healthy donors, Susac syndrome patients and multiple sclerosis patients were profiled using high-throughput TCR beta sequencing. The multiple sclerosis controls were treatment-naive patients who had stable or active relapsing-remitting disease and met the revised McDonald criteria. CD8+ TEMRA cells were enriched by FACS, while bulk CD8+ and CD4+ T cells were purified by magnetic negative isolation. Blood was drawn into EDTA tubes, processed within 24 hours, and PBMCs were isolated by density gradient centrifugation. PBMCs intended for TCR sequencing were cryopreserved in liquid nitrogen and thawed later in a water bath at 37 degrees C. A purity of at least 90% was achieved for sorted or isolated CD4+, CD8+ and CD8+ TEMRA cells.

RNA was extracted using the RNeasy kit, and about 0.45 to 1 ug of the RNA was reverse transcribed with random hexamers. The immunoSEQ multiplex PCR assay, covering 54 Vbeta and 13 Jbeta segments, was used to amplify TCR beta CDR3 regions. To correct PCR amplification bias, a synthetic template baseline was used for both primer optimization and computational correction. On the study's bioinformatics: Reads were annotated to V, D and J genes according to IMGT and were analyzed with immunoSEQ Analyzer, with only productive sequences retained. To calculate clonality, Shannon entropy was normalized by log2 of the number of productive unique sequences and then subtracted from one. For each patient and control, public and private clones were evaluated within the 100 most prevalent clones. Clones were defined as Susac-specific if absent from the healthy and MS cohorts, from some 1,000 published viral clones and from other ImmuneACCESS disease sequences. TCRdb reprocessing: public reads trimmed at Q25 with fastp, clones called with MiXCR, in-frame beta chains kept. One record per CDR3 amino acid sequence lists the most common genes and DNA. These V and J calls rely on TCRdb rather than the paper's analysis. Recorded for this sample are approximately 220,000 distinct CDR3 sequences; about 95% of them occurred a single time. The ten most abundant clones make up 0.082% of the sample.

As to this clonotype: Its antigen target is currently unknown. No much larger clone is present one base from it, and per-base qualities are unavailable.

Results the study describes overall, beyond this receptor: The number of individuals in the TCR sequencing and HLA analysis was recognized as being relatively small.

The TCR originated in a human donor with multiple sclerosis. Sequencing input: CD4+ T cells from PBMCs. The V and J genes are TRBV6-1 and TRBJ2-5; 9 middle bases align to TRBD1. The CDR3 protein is CASSPGTGWETQYF. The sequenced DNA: TGTGCCAGCAGTCCCGGGACAGGGTGGGAGACCCAGTACTTC.